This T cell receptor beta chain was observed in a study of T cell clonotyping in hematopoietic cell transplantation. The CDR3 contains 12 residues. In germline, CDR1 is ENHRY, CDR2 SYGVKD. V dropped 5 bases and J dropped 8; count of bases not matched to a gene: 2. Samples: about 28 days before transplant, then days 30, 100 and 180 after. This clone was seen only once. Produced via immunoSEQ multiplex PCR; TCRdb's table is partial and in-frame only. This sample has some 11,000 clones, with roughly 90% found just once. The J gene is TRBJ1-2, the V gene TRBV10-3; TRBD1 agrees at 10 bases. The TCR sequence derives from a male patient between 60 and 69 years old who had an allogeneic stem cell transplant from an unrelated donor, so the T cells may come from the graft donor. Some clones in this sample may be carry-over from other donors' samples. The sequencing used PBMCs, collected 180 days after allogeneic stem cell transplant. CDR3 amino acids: CAISSDRGGYTF. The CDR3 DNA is TGTGCCATCAGTTCGGACAGGGGGGGCTACACCTTC.